A single sample is the source of the 17 T cell receptor beta chains below, sequenced in a study of PD-L1 blockade in urothelial cancer. The table came from immunoSEQ multiplex PCR; TCRdb's copy has only in-frame clones and leaves some out. The sample records 29,000 or so clones, under 90% being singletons. The time point here: peripheral blood 6 weeks after treatment start. This specimen consisted of PBMCs, obtained around atezolizumab (anti-PD-L1) treatment. These receptors all come from a man aged 65 to 85 with urothelial cancer.

The chain links TRBV9 to TRBJ2-3, with D hard to call. This CDR3 is built from 11 residues. CDR1 is SGDLS and CDR2 is YYNGEE in the germline V gene. V shed 3 bases and J shed 6 bases, with 5 bases lying between them. DNA of the CDR3: TGTGCCAGCAGCGCCCAGGATACGCAGTATTTT. Residues: CASSAQDTQYF.

This clone was detected only once. The V and J genes are TRBV7-2 and TRBJ1-2; tentatively, D is TRBD1 (6 bases). CDR3 length: 14 amino acids. V lost 0 bases to trimming and J lost 4 bases, with 9 bases between them. Germline-derived CDR1 and CDR2 are SGHTA and FQGNSA. Here the CDR3 DNA reads TGTGCCAGCAGCTTAGCAGGGGGTTTCTATGGCTACACCTTC. Its protein product is CASSLAGGFYGYTF. The complete variable domain, with remaining parts taken from reference TRBV7-2 and TRBJ1-2, reads GAGVSQSPSNKVTEKGKDVELRCDPISGHTALYWYRQSLGQGLEFLIYFQGNSAPDKSGLPSDRFSAERTGGSVSTLTIQRTQQEDSAVYLCASSLAGGFYGYTFGSGTRLTVV.

The CDR3 DNA reads as TGTGCCAGCAGTGGTCTGAGGGCAGCCAAAAACATTCAGTACTTC. Protein product: CASSGLRAAKNIQYF. The rearrangement links TRBV2 to TRBJ2-4; D is possibly TRBD2 (5 bases). CDR3 length: 15 amino acids. V lost 4 bases, J lost 0 bases, and 10 bases lay in between. CDR1 is SNHLY, CDR2 FYNNEI, per germline. Full variable domain (remainder filled in from reference TRBV2 and TRBJ2-4): EPEVTQTPSHQVTQMGQEVILRCVPISNHLYFYWYRQILGQKVEFLVSFYNNEISEKSEIFDDQFSVERPDGSNFTLKIRSTKLEDSAMYFCASSGLRAAKNIQYFGAGTRLSVL.

The V and J genes are TRBV19 and TRBJ1-4; perhaps TRBD1 as D (6 bases). V shed 7 bases and J shed 5 bases, with 20 bases lying between them. The CDR3 is 16 residues long. CDR1 LNHDA and CDR2 SQIVND come from the germline V gene (reference sequence). The CDR3 is CASTGGPGQLNEKLFF. The CDR3 DNA reads as TGTGCCAGTACTGGAGGTCCGGGACAATTGAATGAAAAACTGTTTTTT.

The genes are TRBV7-8 and TRBJ2-4, with 8 bases aligning to TRBD1. The CDR3 is 15 amino acids. V dropped 0 bases and J dropped 5; count of bases not matched to a gene: 3. CDR1 is SGHVS and CDR2 is FQNEAQ in the germline V gene. CDR3 in amino acids: CASSLARGRQNIQYF. CDR3 DNA sequence: TGTGCCAGCAGCTTAGCCAGGGGGCGGCAAAACATTCAGTACTTC.

The J gene is TRBJ2-7, the V gene TRBV27; no reliable D call. V lost 2 bases and J 4 bases, leaving 9 bases between the germline ends. The CDR3 is made up of 13 amino acids. The germline gives CDR1 MNHEY, CDR2 SMNVEV (reference sequence). In nucleotides, the CDR3 is TGTGCCAGCAGTTTACAGGTCCGATACGAGCAGTACTTC. The encoded protein is CASSLQVRYEQYF.

The V call is TRBV7-2, the J call TRBJ1-4; tentative D call: TRBD1 (5 bases). V lost 2 bases, J lost 10 bases, and 11 bases lay in between. Germline values: CDR1 SGHTA, CDR2 FQGNSA. The CDR3 contains 13 residues. DNA for the CDR3: TGTGCCAGCAGCTTAACCAGGGAGGCAAAACTGTTTTTT. Protein: CASSLTREAKLFF.

This clone was seen only once. V and J are TRBV4-2 and TRBJ2-7; no clear D gene. V shed 4 bases and J shed 0 bases, with 13 bases lying between them. Germline V gives CDR1 LGHNA, CDR2 YNFKEQ. This CDR3 region has 15 residues. CDR3 loop: CASSPLGSSSYEQYF. CDR3 DNA: TGTGCCAGCAGCCCGCTTGGCTCCAGCTCCTACGAGCAGTACTTC.

The chain has TRBV18 and TRBJ2-5, with D perhaps TRBD1 (5 bases). The germline V gene has CDR1 KGHSH and CDR2 LQKENI. The CDR3 covers 14 residues. V was clipped by 6 bases and J by 5 bases, with 16 bases between them. CDR3 loop: CASSARALGETQYF. CDR3 in DNA: TGTGCCAGCTCCGCCAGGGCCCTGGGGGAGACCCAGTACTTC.

This chain uses TRBV4-3 with TRBJ2-4, with TRBD1 as a possible D gene (6 bases). V lost 3 bases, J lost 1 base, and 10 bases lay in between. The length of the CDR3 is 15 residues. CDR1 and CDR2 from the germline V gene are LGHNA and YSLEER. The CDR3 nucleotides read TGCGCCAGCAGCCAGACCCAGGGGGCCAAAAACATTCAGTACTTC. The encoded protein is CASSQTQGAKNIQYF.

Turning to this clone: Other DNA sequences in the sample encode the same CDR3. V and J are TRBV9 and TRBJ1-5; the match to TRBD1 covers 9 bases. Germline trimming cut 3 bases from V and 1 base from J; bases unmatched to any gene: 2. The CDR3 loop spans 15 amino acids. The germline V gene has CDR1 SGDLS and CDR2 YYNGEE. The CDR3 is CASSAGTGSNQPQHF. In DNA, the CDR3 is TGTGCCAGCAGCGCCGGGACAGGGAGCAATCAGCCCCAGCATTTT.

CDR3 sequence reads: CASSPTAGLGGYTF. In DNA, the CDR3 is TGTGCCAGCTCACCAACCGCGGGGTTGGGTGGCTACACCTTC. The chain couples TRBV18 to TRBJ1-2; D is ambiguous. Germline V gene lookup returns CDR1 KGHSH and CDR2 LQKENI. This CDR3 region has 14 residues. The V gene lost 2 bases and the J gene lost 7 bases, with 14 bases spanning the gap.

The V call is TRBV2, the J call TRBJ1-3; TRBD1 matches 8 bases. This CDR3 is 16 amino acids long. Looked up from germline, CDR1 is SNHLY and CDR2 is FYNNEI. The V gene end was trimmed by 3 bases and the J gene end by 1 base; junction bases not matched to a gene: 5. CDR3 loop: CASSDPGGESGNTIYF. The DNA of the CDR3 is TGTGCCAGCAGTGACCCAGGGGGCGAGTCTGGAAACACCATATATTTT.

The count of this clone is one. The chain combines TRBV30 with TRBJ1-1, with no clear D. The CDR3 covers 12 residues. V gave up 1 base and J gave up 5 bases, with 8 bases separating them. Per germline, CDR1 GTSNPN and CDR2 SVGIG (reference sequence). The CDR3 sequence is CAWSGRVTEAFF. The CDR3 region has the DNA TGTGCCTGGAGTGGGAGGGTTACTGAAGCTTTCTTT.

The rearrangement uses TRBV27 and TRBJ2-2; D uncertain. This CDR3 contains 13 residues. Germline V gives CDR1 MNHEY, CDR2 SMNVEV (reference sequence). V lost 6 bases to trimming and J lost 4 bases, with 9 bases between them. CDR3 nucleotide sequence: TGTGCCAGCAGCACTCAGGTCACCGGGGAGCTGTTTTTT. Translating it yields CASSTQVTGELFF.

The chain has TRBV19 and TRBJ1-5; TRBD1 might be the D (6 bases). Between the trimmed V and J ends, which lost 6 bases and 3 bases, there was a span of 12 bases. The CDR3 has 14 residues. Germline assignment: CDR1 LNHDA and CDR2 SQIVND (reference sequence). This CDR3 is CASRLTGNNQPQHF. CDR3 bases: TGTGCCAGTAGGCTAACAGGGAACAATCAGCCCCAGCATTTT.

The J gene is TRBJ1-1, the V gene TRBV5-1, with a possible D match to TRBD1 (6 bases). Germline values: CDR1 SGHRS, CDR2 YFSETQ. The CDR3 covers 14 residues. V lost 4 bases and J 6 bases, leaving 16 bases between the germline ends. Here the CDR3 reads CASSPGQLLAEAFF. The CDR3, as DNA: TGCGCCAGCAGCCCAGGACAGCTACTGGCTGAAGCTTTCTTT.